This record looks at one TCR beta chain sequence and its context. Its specificity is not known. The data are from a study of blood T cells in healthy people across ages. Then a second PCR, running roughly 6 to 11 cycles, was carried out with a sample-barcoded 5' primer and a J-beta primer mix. MiXCR, applied by TCRdb to the 5' RACE reads, yields one record per CDR3 protein. Here the sample spans roughly 1,500,000 distinct CDR3 sequences, approximately 42% being singletons. A minimum of 7 million PBMCs was isolated per sample. Findings and limits, study-wide: Observed TCR beta diversity showed a strong correlation with the percentage of naive T cells as measured by flow cytometry. Roughly linearly, TCR beta diversity per million T cells fell as age increased.

The clonotype was recovered from a woman aged 18-30 years in good health. Sequencing was carried out using blood.

CDR3 in amino acids: CASSFRWGNNEQFF. As DNA, the CDR3 is TGCGCCAGCAGCTTCCGGTGGGGAAACAATGAGCAGTTCTTC. The chain uses TRBV5-1 and TRBJ2-1, with D uncertain. CDR3 length equals 14 residues. Per germline, CDR1 SGHRS and CDR2 YFSETQ. Trimming shortened V by 2 bases and J by 5 bases, and 11 bases separated the two germline ends.